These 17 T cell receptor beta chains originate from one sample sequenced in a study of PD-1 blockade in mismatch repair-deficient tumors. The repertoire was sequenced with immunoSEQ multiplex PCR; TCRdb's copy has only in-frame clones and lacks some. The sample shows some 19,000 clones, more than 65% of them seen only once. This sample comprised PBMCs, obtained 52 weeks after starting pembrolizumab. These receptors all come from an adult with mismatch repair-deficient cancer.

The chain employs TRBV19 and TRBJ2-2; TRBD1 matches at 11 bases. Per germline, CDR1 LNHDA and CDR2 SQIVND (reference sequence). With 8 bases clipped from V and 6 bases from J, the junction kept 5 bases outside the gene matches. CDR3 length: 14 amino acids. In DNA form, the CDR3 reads TGTGCCAGTTTGGACAGGGGGCTTTCCGGGGAGCTGTTTTTT. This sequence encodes CASLDRGLSGELFF.

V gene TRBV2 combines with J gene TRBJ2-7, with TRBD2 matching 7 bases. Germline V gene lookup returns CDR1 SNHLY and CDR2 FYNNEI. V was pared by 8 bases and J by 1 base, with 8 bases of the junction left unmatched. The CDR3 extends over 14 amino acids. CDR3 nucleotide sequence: TGTGCCAGCTCCCTGGCTAGCGGTTCCTACGAGCAGTACTTC. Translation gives CASSLASGSYEQYF. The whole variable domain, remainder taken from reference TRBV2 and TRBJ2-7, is EPEVTQTPSHQVTQMGQEVILRCVPISNHLYFYWYRQILGQKVEFLVSFYNNEISEKSEIFDDQFSVERPDGSNFTLKIRSTKLEDSAMYFCASSLASGSYEQYFGPGTRLTVT.

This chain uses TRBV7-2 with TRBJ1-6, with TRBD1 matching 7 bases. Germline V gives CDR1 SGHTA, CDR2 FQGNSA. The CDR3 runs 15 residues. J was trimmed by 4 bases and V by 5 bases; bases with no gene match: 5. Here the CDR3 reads CASSEGAGYNSPLHF. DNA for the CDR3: TGTGCCAGCAGCGAGGGGGCCGGATATAATTCACCCCTCCACTTT. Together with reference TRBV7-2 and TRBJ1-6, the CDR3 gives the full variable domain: GAGVSQSPSNKVTEKGKDVELRCDPISGHTALYWYRQSLGQGLEFLIYFQGNSAPDKSGLPSDRFSAERTGGSVSTLTIQRTQQEDSAVYLCASSEGAGYNSPLHFGNGTRLTVT.

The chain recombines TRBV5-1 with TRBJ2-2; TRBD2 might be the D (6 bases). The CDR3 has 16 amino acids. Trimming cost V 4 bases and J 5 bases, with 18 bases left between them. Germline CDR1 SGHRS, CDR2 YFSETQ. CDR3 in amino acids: CASSPEGQGGTGELFF. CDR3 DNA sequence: TGCGCCAGCAGCCCCGAAGGGCAGGGAGGAACCGGGGAGCTGTTTTTT.

The CDR3 nucleotides read TGTGCCAGCACAAGCGCCGGGTACGAGCAGTACTTC. Its translation is CASTSAGYEQYF. The V gene is TRBV5-4, the J gene TRBJ2-7; D remains ambiguous. Per the germline V gene, CDR1 is SGHNT and CDR2 is YYREEE (reference sequence). With 6 bases removed from V and 4 bases from J, the gap between germline ends came to 11 bases. The CDR3 runs 12 residues.

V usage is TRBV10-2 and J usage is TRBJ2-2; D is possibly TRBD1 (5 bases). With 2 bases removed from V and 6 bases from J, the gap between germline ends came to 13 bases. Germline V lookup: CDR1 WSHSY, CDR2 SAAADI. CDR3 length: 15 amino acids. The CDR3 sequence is CASSETRKGPGELFF. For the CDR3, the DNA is TGCGCCAGCAGTGAGACCAGAAAGGGGCCCGGGGAGCTGTTTTTT.

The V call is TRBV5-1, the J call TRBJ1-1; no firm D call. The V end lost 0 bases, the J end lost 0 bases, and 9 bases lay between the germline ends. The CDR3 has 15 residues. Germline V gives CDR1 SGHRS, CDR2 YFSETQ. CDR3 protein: CASSLASQVNTEAFF. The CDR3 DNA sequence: TGCGCCAGCAGCTTGGCCAGCCAGGTGAACACTGAAGCTTTCTTT.

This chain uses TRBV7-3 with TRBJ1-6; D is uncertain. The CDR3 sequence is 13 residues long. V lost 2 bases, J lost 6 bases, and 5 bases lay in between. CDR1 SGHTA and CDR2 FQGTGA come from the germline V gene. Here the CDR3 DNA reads TGTGCCAGCAGCTTAGCCAGTAATTCACCCCTCCACTTT. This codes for CASSLASNSPLHF.

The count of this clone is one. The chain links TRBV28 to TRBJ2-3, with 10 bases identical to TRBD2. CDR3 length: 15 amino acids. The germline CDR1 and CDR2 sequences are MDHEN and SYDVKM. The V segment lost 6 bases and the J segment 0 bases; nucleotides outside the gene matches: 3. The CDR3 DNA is TGTGCCAGCAGCGTGACTAGCGGGAGCACAGATACGCAGTATTTT. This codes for CASSVTSGSTDTQYF.

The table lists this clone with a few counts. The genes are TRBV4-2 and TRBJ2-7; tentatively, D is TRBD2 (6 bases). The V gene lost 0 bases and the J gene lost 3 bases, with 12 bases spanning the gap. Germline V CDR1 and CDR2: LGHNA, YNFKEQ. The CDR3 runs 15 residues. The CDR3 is CASSQDPGGSYEQYF. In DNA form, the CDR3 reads TGTGCCAGCAGCCAAGATCCTGGGGGGAGCTACGAGCAGTACTTC.

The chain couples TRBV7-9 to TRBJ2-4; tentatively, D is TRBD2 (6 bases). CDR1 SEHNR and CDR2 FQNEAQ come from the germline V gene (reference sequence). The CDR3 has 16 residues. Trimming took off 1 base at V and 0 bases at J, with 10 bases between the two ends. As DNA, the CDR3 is TGTGCCAGCAGCTTAGGCGGGGTATTAGCCAAAAACATTCAGTACTTC. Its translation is CASSLGGVLAKNIQYF.

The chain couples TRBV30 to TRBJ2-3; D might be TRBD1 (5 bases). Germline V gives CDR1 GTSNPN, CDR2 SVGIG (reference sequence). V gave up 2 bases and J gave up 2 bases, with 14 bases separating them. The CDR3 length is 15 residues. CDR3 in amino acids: CAWSRKGIPTDTQYF. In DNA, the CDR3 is TGTGCCTGGAGTCGGAAGGGGATCCCCACAGATACGCAGTATTTT.

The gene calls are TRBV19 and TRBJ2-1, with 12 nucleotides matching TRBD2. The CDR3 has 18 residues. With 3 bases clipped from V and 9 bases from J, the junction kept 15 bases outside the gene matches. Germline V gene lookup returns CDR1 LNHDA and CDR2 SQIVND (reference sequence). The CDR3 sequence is CASSIRLAGVGVRGEQFF. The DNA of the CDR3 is TGTGCCAGTAGTATTCGACTAGCGGGAGTAGGGGTCCGAGGTGAGCAGTTCTTC. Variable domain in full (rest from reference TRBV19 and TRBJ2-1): DGGITQSPKYLFRKEGQNVTLSCEQNLNHDAMYWYRQDPGQGLRLIYYSQIVNDFQKGDIAEGYSVSREKKESFPLTVTSAQKNPTAFYLCASSIRLAGVGVRGEQFFGPGTRLTVL.

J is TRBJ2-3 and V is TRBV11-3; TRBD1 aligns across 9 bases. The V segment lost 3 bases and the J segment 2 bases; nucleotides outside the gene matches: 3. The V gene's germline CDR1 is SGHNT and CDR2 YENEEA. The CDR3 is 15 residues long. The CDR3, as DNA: TGTGCCAGCAGCTTGGGACAGGGACACACAGATACGCAGTATTTT. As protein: CASSLGQGHTDTQYF.

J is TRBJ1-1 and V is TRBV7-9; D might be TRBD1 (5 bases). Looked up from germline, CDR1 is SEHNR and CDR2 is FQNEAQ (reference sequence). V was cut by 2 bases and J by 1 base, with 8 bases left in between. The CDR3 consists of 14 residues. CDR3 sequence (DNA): TGTGCCAGCAGCTTACACAGGACGAACACTGAAGCTTTCTTT. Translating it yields CASSLHRTNTEAFF.

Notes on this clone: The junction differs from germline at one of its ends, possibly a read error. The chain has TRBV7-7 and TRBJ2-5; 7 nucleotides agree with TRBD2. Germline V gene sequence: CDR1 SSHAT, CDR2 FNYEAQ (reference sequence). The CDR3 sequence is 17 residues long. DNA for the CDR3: TGTGCTAGCAGCCAGGTGGCGGCGGGAACTAGCGTACAGACCCAGTACTTC. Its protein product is CASSQVAAGTSVQTQYF.

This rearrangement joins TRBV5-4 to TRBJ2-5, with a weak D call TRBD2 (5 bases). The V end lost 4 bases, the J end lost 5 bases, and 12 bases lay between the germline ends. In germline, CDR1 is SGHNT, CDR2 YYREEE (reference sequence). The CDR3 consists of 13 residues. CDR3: CASSNPGWETQYF. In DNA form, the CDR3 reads TGTGCCAGCAGCAATCCGGGATGGGAGACCCAGTACTTC.